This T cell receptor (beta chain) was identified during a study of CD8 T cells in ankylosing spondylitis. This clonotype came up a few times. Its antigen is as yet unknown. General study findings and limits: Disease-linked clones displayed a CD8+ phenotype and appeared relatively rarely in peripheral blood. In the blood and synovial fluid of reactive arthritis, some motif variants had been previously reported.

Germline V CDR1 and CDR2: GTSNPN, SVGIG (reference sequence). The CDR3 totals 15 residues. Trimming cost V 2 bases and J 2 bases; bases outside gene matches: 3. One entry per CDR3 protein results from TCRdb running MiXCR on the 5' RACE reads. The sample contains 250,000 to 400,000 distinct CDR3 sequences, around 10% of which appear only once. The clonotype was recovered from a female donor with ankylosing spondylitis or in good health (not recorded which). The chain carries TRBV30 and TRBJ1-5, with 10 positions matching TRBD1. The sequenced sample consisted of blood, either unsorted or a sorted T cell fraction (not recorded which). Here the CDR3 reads CAWSFGTGGNQPQHF. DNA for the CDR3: TGTGCCTGGAGTTTCGGGACAGGGGGCAATCAGCCCCAGCATTTT.